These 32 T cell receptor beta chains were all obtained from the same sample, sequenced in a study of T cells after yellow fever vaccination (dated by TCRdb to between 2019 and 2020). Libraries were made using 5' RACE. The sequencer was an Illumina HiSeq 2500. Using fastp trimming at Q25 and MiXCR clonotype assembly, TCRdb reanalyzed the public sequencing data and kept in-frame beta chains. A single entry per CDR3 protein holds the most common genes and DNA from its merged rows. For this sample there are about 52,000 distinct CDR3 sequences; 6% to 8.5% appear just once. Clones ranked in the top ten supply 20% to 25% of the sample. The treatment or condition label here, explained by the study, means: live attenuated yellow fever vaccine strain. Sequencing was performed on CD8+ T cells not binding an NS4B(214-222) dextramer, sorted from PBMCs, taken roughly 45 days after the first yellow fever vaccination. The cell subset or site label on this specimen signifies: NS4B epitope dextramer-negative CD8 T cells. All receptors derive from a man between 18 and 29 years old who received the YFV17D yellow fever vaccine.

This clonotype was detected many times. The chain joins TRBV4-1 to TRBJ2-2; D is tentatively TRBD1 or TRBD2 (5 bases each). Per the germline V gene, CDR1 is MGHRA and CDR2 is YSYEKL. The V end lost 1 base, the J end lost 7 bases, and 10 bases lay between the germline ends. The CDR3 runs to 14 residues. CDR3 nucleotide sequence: TGCGCCAGCAGCCAAGCATGGGGGAGCGGGGAGCTGTTTTTT. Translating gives CASSQAWGSGELFF.

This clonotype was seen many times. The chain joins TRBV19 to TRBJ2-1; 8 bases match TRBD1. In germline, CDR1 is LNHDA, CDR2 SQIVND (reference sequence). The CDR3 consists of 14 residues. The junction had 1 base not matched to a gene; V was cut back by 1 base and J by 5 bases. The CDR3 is CASSIGTGNNEQFF. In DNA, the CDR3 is TGTGCCAGTAGTATAGGGACAGGGAACAATGAGCAGTTCTTC. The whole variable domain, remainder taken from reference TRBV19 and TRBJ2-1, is DGGITQSPKYLFRKEGQNVTLSCEQNLNHDAMYWYRQDPGQGLRLIYYSQIVNDFQKGDIAEGYSVSREKKESFPLTVTSAQKNPTAFYLCASSIGTGNNEQFFGPGTRLTVL.

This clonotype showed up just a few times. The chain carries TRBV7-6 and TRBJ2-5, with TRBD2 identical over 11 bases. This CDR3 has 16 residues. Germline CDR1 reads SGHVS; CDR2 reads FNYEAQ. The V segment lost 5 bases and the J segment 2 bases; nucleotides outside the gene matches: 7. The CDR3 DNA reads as TGTGCCAGCAGCCGAGCGGGACTAGCGGCACAAGAGACCCAGTACTTC. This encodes CASSRAGLAAQETQYF.

The CDR3, as DNA: TGTGCCAGCAGCTGGAGGTCGGGCAACGCAGATACGCAGTATTTT. Translation: CASSWRSGNADTQYF. The chain uses TRBV7-9 and TRBJ2-3, with D perhaps TRBD2 (5 bases). Trimming removed 4 bases from V and 4 bases from J, with 15 bases in between. The germline V gene encodes CDR1 SEHNR and CDR2 FQNEAQ (reference sequence). This CDR3 is 15 amino acids long.

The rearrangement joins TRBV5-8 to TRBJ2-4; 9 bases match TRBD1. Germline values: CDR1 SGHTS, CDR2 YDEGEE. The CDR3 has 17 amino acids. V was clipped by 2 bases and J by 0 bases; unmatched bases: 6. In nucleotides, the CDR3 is TGTGCCAGCAGCTTCCGAGACAGGGGGGTAGCCAAAAACATTCAGTACTTC. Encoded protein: CASSFRDRGVAKNIQYF.

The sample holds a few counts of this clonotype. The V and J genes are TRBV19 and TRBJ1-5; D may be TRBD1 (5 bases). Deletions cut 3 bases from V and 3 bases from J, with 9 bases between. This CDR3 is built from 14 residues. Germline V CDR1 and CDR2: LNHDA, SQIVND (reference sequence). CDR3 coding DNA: TGTGCCAGTAGTATGGGGGGGATCAATCAGCCCCAGCATTTT. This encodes CASSMGGINQPQHF.

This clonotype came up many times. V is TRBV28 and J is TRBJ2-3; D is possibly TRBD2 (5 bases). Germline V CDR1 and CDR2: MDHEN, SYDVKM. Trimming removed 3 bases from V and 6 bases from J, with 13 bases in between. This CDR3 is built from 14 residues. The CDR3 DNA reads TGTGCCAGCAGTTTCCGCCTTCGAGGGGATACGCAGTATTTT. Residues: CASSFRLRGDTQYF.

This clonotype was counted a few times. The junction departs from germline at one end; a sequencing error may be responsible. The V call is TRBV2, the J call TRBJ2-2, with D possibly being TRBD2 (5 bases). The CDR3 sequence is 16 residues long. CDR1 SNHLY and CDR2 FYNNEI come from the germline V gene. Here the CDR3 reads CASSEGQRPKTGELFF. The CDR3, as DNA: TGTGCCAGCAGCGAAGGGCAGCGGCCAAAAACCGGGGAGCTGTTTTTT.

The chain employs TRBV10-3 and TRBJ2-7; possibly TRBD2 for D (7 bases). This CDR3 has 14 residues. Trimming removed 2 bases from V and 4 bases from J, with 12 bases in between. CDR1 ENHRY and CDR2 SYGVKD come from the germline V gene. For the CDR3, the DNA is TGTGCCATCAGTGAGGGGGGGGCTCTGTACGAGCAGTACTTC. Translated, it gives CAISEGGALYEQYF.

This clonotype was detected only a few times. The CDR3 region has the DNA TGTGCCAGCAGCTCATGGACTAGCGGGGGGCCGAACACCGGGGAGCTGTTTTTT. Encoded protein: CASSSWTSGGPNTGELFF. The rearrangement uses TRBV11-1 and TRBJ2-2; TRBD2 agrees at 14 bases. The CDR3 spans 18 residues. Germline CDR1 is SGHAT and CDR2 is FQDESV (reference sequence). The trim removed 4 bases at V and 0 bases at J, leaving 4 bases unmatched.

In DNA, the CDR3 is TGTGCCAGCTCACCTACGGGGGCGCGGAGGGCTTTCTTT. This gives the protein CASSPTGARRAFF. The chain has TRBV18 and TRBJ1-1; D perhaps matches TRBD1 (6 bases). V was pared by 3 bases and J by 11 bases, with 16 bases between. The CDR3 sequence is 13 residues long. Germline V lookup: CDR1 KGHSH, CDR2 LQKENI.

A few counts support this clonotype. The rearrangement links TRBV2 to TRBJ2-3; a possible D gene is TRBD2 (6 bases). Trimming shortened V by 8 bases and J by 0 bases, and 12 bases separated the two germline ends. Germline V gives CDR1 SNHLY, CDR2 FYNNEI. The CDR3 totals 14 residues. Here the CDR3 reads CASLEGRSTDTQYF. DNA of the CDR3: TGTGCCAGCCTGGAGGGGAGAAGCACAGATACGCAGTATTTT.

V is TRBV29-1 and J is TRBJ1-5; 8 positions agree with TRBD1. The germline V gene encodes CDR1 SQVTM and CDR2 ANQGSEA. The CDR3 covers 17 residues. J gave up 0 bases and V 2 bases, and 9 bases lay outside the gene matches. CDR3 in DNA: TGCAGCGTTGAACTCGGACAGGGAATTTATAGCAATCAGCCCCAGCATTTT. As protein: CSVELGQGIYSNQPQHF.

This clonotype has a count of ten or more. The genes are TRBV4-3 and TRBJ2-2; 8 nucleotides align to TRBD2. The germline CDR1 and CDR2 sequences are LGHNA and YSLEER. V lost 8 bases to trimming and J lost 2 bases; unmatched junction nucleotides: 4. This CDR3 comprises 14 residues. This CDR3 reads CASQAGVNTGELFF. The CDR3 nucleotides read TGCGCCAGCCAAGCGGGGGTTAACACCGGGGAGCTGTTTTTT.

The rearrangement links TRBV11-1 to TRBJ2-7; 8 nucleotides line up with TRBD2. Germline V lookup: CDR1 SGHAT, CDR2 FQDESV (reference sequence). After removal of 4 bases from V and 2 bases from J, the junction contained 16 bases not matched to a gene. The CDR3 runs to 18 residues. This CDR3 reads CASSSKPRGVAGTYEQYF. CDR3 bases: TGTGCCAGCAGCTCTAAGCCCCGGGGCGTAGCGGGAACCTACGAGCAGTACTTC. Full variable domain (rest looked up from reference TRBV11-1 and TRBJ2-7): EAEVAQSPRYKITEKSQAVAFWCDPISGHATLYWYRQILGQGPELLVQFQDESVVDDSQLPKDRFSAERLKGVDSTLKIQPAELGDSAMYLCASSSKPRGVAGTYEQYFGPGTRLTVT.

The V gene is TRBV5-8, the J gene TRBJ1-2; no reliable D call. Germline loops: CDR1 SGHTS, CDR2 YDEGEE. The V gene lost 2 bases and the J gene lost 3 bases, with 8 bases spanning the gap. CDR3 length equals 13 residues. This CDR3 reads CASSLGQYYGYTF. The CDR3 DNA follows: TGTGCCAGCAGCTTAGGGCAGTACTATGGCTACACCTTC.

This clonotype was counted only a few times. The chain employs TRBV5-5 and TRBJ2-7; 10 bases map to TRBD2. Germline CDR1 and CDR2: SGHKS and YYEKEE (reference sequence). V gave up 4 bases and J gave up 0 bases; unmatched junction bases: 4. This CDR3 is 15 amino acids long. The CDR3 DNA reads TGTGCCAGCAGCCCCGGGACTAGCGACTCCTACGAGCAGTACTTC. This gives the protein CASSPGTSDSYEQYF.

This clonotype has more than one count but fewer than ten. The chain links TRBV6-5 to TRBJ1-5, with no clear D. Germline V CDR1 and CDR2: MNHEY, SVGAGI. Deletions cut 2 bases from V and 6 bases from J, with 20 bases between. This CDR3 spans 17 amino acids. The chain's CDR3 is CASSYGPPGWATQPQHF. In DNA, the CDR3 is TGTGCCAGCAGTTACGGTCCACCGGGCTGGGCCACTCAGCCCCAGCATTTT.

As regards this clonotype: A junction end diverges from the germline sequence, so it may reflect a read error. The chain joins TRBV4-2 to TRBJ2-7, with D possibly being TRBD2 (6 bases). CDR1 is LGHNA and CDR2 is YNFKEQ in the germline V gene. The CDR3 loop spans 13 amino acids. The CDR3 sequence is CARSPGSSYEQYF. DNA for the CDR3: TGTGCCAGGAGCCCCGGGAGCTCCTACGAGCAGTACTTC.

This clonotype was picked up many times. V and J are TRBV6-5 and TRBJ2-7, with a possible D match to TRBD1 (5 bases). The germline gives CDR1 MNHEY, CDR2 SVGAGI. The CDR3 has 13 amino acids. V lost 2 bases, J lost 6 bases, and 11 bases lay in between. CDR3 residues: CASSYGAALEQYF. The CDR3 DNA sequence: TGTGCCAGCAGTTACGGGGCAGCCCTCGAGCAGTACTTC.

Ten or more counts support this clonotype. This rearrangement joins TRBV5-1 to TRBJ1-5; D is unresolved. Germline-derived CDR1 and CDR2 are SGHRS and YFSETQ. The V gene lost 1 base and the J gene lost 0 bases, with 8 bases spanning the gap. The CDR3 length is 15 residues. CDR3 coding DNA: TGCGCCAGCAGCTTGCTCGGATATAGCAATCAGCCCCAGCATTTT. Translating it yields CASSLLGYSNQPQHF.

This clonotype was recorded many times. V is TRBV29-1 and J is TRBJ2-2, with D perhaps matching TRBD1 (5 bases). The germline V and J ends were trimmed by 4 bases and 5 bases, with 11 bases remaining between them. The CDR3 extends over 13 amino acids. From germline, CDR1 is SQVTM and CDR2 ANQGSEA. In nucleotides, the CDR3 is TGCAGCGTTGTGGCAGGGCGGACCGGGGAGCTGTTTTTT. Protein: CSVVAGRTGELFF.

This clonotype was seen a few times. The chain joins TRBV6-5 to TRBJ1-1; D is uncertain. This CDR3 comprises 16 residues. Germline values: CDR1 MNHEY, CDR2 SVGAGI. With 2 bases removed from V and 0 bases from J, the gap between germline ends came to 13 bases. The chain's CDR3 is CASSYPPADLNTEAFF. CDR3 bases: TGTGCCAGCAGTTACCCCCCCGCGGACTTGAACACTGAAGCTTTCTTT.

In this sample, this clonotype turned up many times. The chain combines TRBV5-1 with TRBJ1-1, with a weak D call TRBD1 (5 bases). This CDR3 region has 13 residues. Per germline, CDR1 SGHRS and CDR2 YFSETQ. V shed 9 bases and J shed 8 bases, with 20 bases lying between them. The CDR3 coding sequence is TGCGCCACCTCGCCTCTGGGAGGGGACGAAGCTTTCTTT. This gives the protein CATSPLGGDEAFF. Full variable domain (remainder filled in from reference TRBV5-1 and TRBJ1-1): KAGVTQTPRYLIKTRGQQVTLSCSPISGHRSVSWYQQTPGQGLQFLFEYFSETQRNKGNFPGRFSGRQFSNSRSEMNVSTLELGDSALYLCATSPLGGDEAFFGQGTRLTVV.

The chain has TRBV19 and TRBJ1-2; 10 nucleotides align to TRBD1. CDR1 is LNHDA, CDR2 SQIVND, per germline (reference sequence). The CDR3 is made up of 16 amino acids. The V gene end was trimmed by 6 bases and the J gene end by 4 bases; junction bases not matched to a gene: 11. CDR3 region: CASSRQGAIGSYGYTF. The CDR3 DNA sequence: TGTGCCAGTAGCCGACAGGGGGCAATTGGAAGCTATGGCTACACCTTC.

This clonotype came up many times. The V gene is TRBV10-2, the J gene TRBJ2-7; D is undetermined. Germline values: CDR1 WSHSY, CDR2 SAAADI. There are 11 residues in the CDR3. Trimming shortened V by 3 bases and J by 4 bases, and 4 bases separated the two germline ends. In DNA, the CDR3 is TGCGCCAGCAGTGAAGGGTACGAGCAGTACTTC. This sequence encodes CASSEGYEQYF.

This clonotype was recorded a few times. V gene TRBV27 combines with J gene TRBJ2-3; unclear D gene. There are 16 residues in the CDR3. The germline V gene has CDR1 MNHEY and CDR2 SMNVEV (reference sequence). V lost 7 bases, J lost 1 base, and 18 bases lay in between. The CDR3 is CASMSLGRWGTDTQYF. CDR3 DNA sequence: TGTGCCAGCATGTCTCTAGGGCGGTGGGGCACAGATACGCAGTATTTT.

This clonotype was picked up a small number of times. CDR3 sequence (DNA): TGCGCCAGCAGCCCCTTCCGGGCGGGTAGCACAGATACGCAGTATTTT. Protein: CASSPFRAGSTDTQYF. The chain links TRBV5-1 to TRBJ2-3, with TRBD2 as a possible D gene (5 bases). This CDR3 is built from 16 residues. The germline gives CDR1 SGHRS, CDR2 YFSETQ. Trimming shortened V by 4 bases and J by 0 bases, and 15 bases separated the two germline ends.

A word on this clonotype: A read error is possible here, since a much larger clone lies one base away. The CDR3 nucleotides are TGTGCCAGCAATCGACAGAATGAAAAACTGTTTTTT. This encodes CASNRQNEKLFF. The chain recombines TRBV6-2 or TRBV6-3 with TRBJ1-4, with D possibly TRBD1 on 5 matching bases. Germline-derived CDR1 and CDR2 are MNHEY and SVGEGT. The CDR3 runs 12 residues. V was trimmed by 7 bases and J by 5 bases, leaving 8 bases between them.

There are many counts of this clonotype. CDR3: CASSLGALGNQPQHF. CDR3 DNA sequence: TGTGCCAGCAGCCTCGGAGCTCTAGGCAATCAGCCCCAGCATTTT. The rearrangement uses TRBV7-9 and TRBJ1-5; D unresolved. Per the germline V gene, CDR1 is SEHNR and CDR2 is FQNEAQ (reference sequence). The CDR3 is made up of 15 amino acids. V was clipped by 5 bases and J by 2 bases, with 13 bases between them.

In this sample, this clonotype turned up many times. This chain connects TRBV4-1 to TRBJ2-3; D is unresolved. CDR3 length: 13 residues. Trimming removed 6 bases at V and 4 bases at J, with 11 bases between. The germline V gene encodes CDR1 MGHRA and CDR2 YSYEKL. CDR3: CASREIGADTQYF. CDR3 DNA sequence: TGCGCCAGCAGGGAGATTGGCGCAGATACGCAGTATTTT.

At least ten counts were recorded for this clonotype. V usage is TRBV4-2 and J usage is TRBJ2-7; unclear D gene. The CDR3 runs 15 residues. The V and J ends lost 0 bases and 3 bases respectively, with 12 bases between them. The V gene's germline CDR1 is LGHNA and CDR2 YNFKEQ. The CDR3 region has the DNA TGTGCCAGCAGCCAAGAGAAATTAGGAATCTACGAGCAGTACTTC. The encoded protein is CASSQEKLGIYEQYF.